This TCR beta chain was sequenced for a study of OX40 agonist ivuxolimab in advanced cancers. Overall study context: Ivuxolimab is a fully human IgG2 antibody that activates OX40 (CD134). Dosing consisted of intravenous ivuxolimab at 0.01 to 10 mg/kg every 2 weeks. The dose-escalation cohort was about 87% male, with a mean age of about 60 years, ranging about 23 to 90.

J was trimmed by 6 bases and V by 4 bases; bases with no gene match: 3. This CDR3 has 13 amino acids. Germline V lookup: CDR1 LGHNA, CDR2 YSLEER. Repertoires were generated with immunoSEQ multiplex PCR, while TCRdb's copy carries only in-frame clones and drops some. The repertoire consists of about 44,000 clones, with roughly 94% occurring once and the leading ten covering around 10%. The TCR sequence derives from an adult with an advanced solid tumor such as melanoma, head and neck, liver or kidney cancer. The sample here was CD4+ or CD8+ T cells sorted from blood, taken in a trial of the OX40 agonist ivuxolimab. This chain links TRBV4-3 with TRBJ2-7, with 10 bases that match TRBD1. CDR3 region: CASSPGTGVEQYF. The CDR3 DNA follows: TGCGCCAGCAGCCCCGGGACAGGGGTCGAGCAGTACTTC.